The 30 T cell receptor beta chains reported below all come from one sample, sequenced in a study of PD-L1 blockade in urothelial cancer (dated by TCRdb to the late 2010s). Library generation was performed with the immunoSEQ multiplex PCR assay. The immuneACCESS repertoire file appears here via TCRdb, limited to in-frame rearrangements. These files lack a portion of the clones; in checked studies, under half of the deficit traces to unresolved V genes, and the cause of the others is not known. The sample table holds about 45,000 clones, of which around 88% were seen once. The ten largest clonotypes hold about 4% of the sample. Specimen: PBMCs, collected around atezolizumab (anti-PD-L1) treatment. The receptors come from a man older than 75 with urothelial cancer.

The rearrangement uses TRBV7-6 and TRBJ2-3, with TRBD2 matching over 10 bases. The CDR3 has 16 amino acids. Looked up from germline, CDR1 is SGHVS and CDR2 is FNYEAQ. Trimming removed 4 bases from V and 2 bases from J; junction bases left unmatched: 6. CDR3 in amino acids: CASSWTSGSYTDTQYF. The CDR3 DNA reads as TGTGCCAGCAGCTGGACTAGCGGTAGCTACACAGATACGCAGTATTTT.

The chain combines TRBV7-2 with TRBJ2-5, with TRBD2 as a possible D gene (5 bases). Germline V gene data show CDR1 as SGHTA and CDR2 as FQGNSA. The V end was cut by 0 bases, the J end by 9 bases, with 14 bases between. CDR3 length: 14 residues. CDR3 nucleotides: TGTGCCAGCAGCTTAGCCCCAGGAGGCTTGGCCCAGTACTTC. Protein product: CASSLAPGGLAQYF.

This clone was detected only once. The genes are TRBV11-2 and TRBJ2-3, with TRBD2 as a possible D gene (6 bases). This CDR3 has 14 amino acids. Germline CDR1 SGHAT, CDR2 FQNNGV. Deletions cut 5 bases from V and 4 bases from J, with 13 bases between. The CDR3 here is CASSTTPGADTQYF. The CDR3 DNA follows: TGTGCCAGCAGCACCACCCCGGGGGCAGATACGCAGTATTTT.

The V and J genes are TRBV9 and TRBJ2-7; D unresolved. Germline assignment: CDR1 SGDLS and CDR2 YYNGEE. This CDR3 spans 14 amino acids. V was cut by 0 bases and J by 0 bases, with 7 bases left in between. The CDR3 DNA reads TGTGCCAGCAGCGTAGGGTACAACTCCTACGAGCAGTACTTC. Residues: CASSVGYNSYEQYF.

The chain recombines TRBV7-2 with TRBJ1-4; D remains unclear. CDR1 is SGHTA and CDR2 is FQGNSA in the germline V gene. The CDR3 has 15 residues. The V gene lost 1 base and the J gene lost 2 bases, with 8 bases spanning the gap. The CDR3 loop reads CASSLGPVTNEKLFF. The CDR3 region has the DNA TGTGCCAGCAGCTTAGGTCCGGTCACTAATGAAAAACTGTTTTTT.

This chain links TRBV19 with TRBJ2-7; TRBD1 matches at 10 bases. The CDR3 is made up of 14 amino acids. Germline V CDR1 and CDR2: LNHDA, SQIVND (reference sequence). Trimming cost V 6 bases and J 2 bases; bases outside gene matches: 4. CDR3 sequence (DNA): TGTGCCAGTAGCCGGACAGGGGGACCCTACGAGCAGTACTTC. It specifies CASSRTGGPYEQYF.

The CDR3 bases are TGTGCCAGCAGCTCTTCAAGCGGGAGCAGCAATGAGCAGTTCTTC. Translation gives CASSSSSGSSNEQFF. The chain is built from TRBV7-9 and TRBJ2-1, with 8 bases matching TRBD2. Germline CDR1 and CDR2: SEHNR and FQNEAQ (reference sequence). There are 15 residues in the CDR3. The junction had 8 bases not matched to a gene; V was cut back by 4 bases and J by 6 bases.

The chain joins TRBV7-2 to TRBJ2-5; the match to TRBD1 covers 8 bases. Trimming cost V 5 bases and J 5 bases; bases outside gene matches: 10. The CDR3 runs 15 residues. Germline V gives CDR1 SGHTA, CDR2 FQGNSA. The CDR3 region has the DNA TGTGCCAGCAGCGTCTTCGGGACAGGTGGGGAGACCCAGTACTTC. This gives the protein CASSVFGTGGETQYF.

CDR3 sequence reads: CASSQDISYEQYF. CDR3 nucleotide sequence: TGTGCCAGCAGCCAAGATATCAGCTACGAGCAGTACTTC. The rearrangement uses TRBV4-2 and TRBJ2-7; D unclear. The germline gives CDR1 LGHNA, CDR2 YNFKEQ. This CDR3 is 13 amino acids long. V was pared by 0 bases and J by 3 bases, with 6 bases between.

V usage is TRBV6-1 and J usage is TRBJ2-7, with TRBD1 identical over 8 bases. CDR3 length equals 12 residues. V lost 8 bases and J lost 2; bases outside the gene matches: 2. The germline V gene encodes CDR1 MNHNS and CDR2 SASEGT. The CDR3 here is CASGTGPYEQYF. DNA of the CDR3: TGTGCCAGCGGGACAGGTCCCTACGAGCAGTACTTC.

The gene calls are TRBV25-1 and TRBJ2-7; 7 positions agree with TRBD1. CDR1 MGHDK and CDR2 SYGVNS come from the germline V gene. The CDR3 is made up of 15 amino acids. The ends lost 6 bases at V and 5 bases at J; junction bases unmatched: 13. Here the CDR3 reads CASSYPGQTFDEQYF. In nucleotides, the CDR3 is TGTGCCAGCAGCTATCCGGGACAGACTTTCGACGAGCAGTACTTC.

The chain uses TRBV2 and TRBJ1-1, with 11 bases identical to TRBD1. The CDR3 sequence is 14 residues long. CDR1 and CDR2 (germline): SNHLY, FYNNEI. The junction had 3 bases not matched to a gene; V was cut back by 5 bases and J by 4 bases. The CDR3 region has the DNA TGTGCCAGCAGTCGCGGACAGGGGGCCACTGAAGCTTTCTTT. It codes for CASSRGQGATEAFF.

The chain employs TRBV6-5 and TRBJ2-7; 8 bases match TRBD1. With 0 bases clipped from V and 10 bases from J, the junction kept 11 bases outside the gene matches. In germline, CDR1 is MNHEY, CDR2 SVGAGI. The CDR3 has 15 amino acids. Written as DNA, the CDR3 is TGTGCCAGCAGTTACTCCCCCGGGACAGGTTCGATCCAGTACTTC. It specifies CASSYSPGTGSIQYF.

The chain employs TRBV29-1 and TRBJ1-3; possibly TRBD1 for D (6 bases). This CDR3 has 14 amino acids. The V and J ends lost 4 bases and 3 bases respectively, with 13 bases between them. Germline CDR1 reads SQVTM; CDR2 reads ANQGSEA. The CDR3 loop is CSVGGGRGGNTIYF. The CDR3 DNA reads TGCAGCGTTGGGGGGGGGCGCGGTGGAAACACCATATATTTT. The complete variable domain, with remaining parts taken from reference TRBV29-1 and TRBJ1-3, reads SAVISQKPSRDICQRGTSLTIQCQVDSQVTMMFWYRQQPGQSLTLIATANQGSEATYESGFVIDKFPISRPNLTFSTLTVSNMSPEDSSIYLCSVGGGRGGNTIYFGEGSWLTVV.

V and J are TRBV19 and TRBJ1-2; TRBD1 matches 9 bases. CDR1 is LNHDA, CDR2 SQIVND, per germline (reference sequence). V gave up 4 bases and J gave up 8 bases; unmatched junction bases: 5. The CDR3 contains 13 residues. In DNA, the CDR3 is TGTGCCAGTAGTACCGGACAGGGGTTGGGCTACACCTTC. This gives the protein CASSTGQGLGYTF.

A single count supports this clone. The rearrangement links TRBV7-8 to TRBJ1-4; 8 positions match TRBD1. V lost 4 bases, J lost 4 bases, and 2 bases stayed unmatched. This CDR3 region has 14 residues. CDR1 is SGHVS and CDR2 is FQNEAQ in the germline V gene. The CDR3 reads CASSSGQGNEKLFF. The CDR3 DNA follows: TGTGCCAGCAGCTCCGGACAGGGTAATGAAAAACTGTTTTTT.

The chain recombines TRBV30 with TRBJ2-2, with TRBD2 identical over 8 bases. The CDR3 totals 14 residues. Losses at the gene ends were 4 bases for V and 6 bases for J; bases not matched to a gene: 7. Germline V gene sequence: CDR1 GTSNPN, CDR2 SVGIG (reference sequence). Here the CDR3 reads CAWTSGLAAGELFF. The CDR3 DNA reads TGTGCCTGGACCTCCGGACTAGCAGCCGGGGAGCTGTTTTTT. The full variable domain, completed using reference TRBV30 and TRBJ2-2, is SQTIHQWPATLVQPVGSPLSLECTVEGTSNPNLYWYRQAAGRGLQLLFYSVGIGQISSEVPQNLSASRPQDRQFILSSKKLLLSDSGFYLCAWTSGLAAGELFFGEGSRLTVL.

The chain uses TRBV2 and TRBJ2-1, with TRBD1 identical over 7 bases. This CDR3 region has 16 residues. Germline CDR1 reads SNHLY; CDR2 reads FYNNEI. J lost 3 bases, V lost 0 bases, and 5 bases had no gene match. The CDR3 DNA is TGTGCCAGCAGTGAAGCCCCGACAGGGCTCTACAATGAGCAGTTCTTC. Encoded protein: CASSEAPTGLYNEQFF.

V is TRBV9 and J is TRBJ2-1, with TRBD2 identical over 9 bases. Germline-derived CDR1 and CDR2 are SGDLS and YYNGEE. This CDR3 contains 14 residues. V shed 4 bases, J shed 8 bases, and the junction held 7 bases outside the gene matches. CDR3 sequence (DNA): TGTGCCAGCAGCCCCGGGACTAGCATCGATGAGCAGTTCTTC. Residues: CASSPGTSIDEQFF.

J is TRBJ1-1 and V is TRBV5-1; no definite D call. V was cut by 4 bases and J by 3 bases, with 13 bases left in between. This CDR3 region has 14 residues. Per germline, CDR1 SGHRS and CDR2 YFSETQ. The CDR3 region has the DNA TGCGCCAGCAGCGTAATCGGCCAGGACACTGAAGCTTTCTTT. Its protein product is CASSVIGQDTEAFF. Variable domain in full (rest from reference TRBV5-1 and TRBJ1-1): KAGVTQTPRYLIKTRGQQVTLSCSPISGHRSVSWYQQTPGQGLQFLFEYFSETQRNKGNFPGRFSGRQFSNSRSEMNVSTLELGDSALYLCASSVIGQDTEAFFGQGTRLTVV.

This clone was detected a few times. V usage is TRBV30 and J usage is TRBJ1-1; D remains unclear. The CDR3 length is 11 residues. With 5 bases removed from V and 0 bases from J, the gap between germline ends came to 4 bases. CDR1 GTSNPN and CDR2 SVGIG come from the germline V gene (reference sequence). In DNA form, the CDR3 reads TGTGCCTGGTTATTGAACACTGAAGCTTTCTTT. Amino acid sequence: CAWLLNTEAFF. The complete variable domain, with remaining parts taken from reference TRBV30 and TRBJ1-1, reads SQTIHQWPATLVQPVGSPLSLECTVEGTSNPNLYWYRQAAGRGLQLLFYSVGIGQISSEVPQNLSASRPQDRQFILSSKKLLLSDSGFYLCAWLLNTEAFFGQGTRLTVV.

V is TRBV5-4 and J is TRBJ1-2; unclear D gene. The CDR3 totals 14 residues. Germline assignment: CDR1 SGHNT and CDR2 YYREEE (reference sequence). V was trimmed by 0 bases and J by 3 bases, leaving 9 bases between them. CDR3 DNA: TGTGCCAGCAGCTTGGTGCCGGAGGACTATGGCTACACCTTC. It is translated as CASSLVPEDYGYTF. Complete variable domain (other parts from reference TRBV5-4 and TRBJ1-2): ETGVTQSPTHLIKTRGQQVTLRCSSQSGHNTVSWYQQALGQGPQFIFQYYREEENGRGNFPPRFSGLQFPNYSSELNVNALELDDSALYLCASSLVPEDYGYTFGSGTRLTVV.

The chain links TRBV2 to TRBJ1-2; 7 bases are a match to TRBD1. In germline, CDR1 is SNHLY, CDR2 FYNNEI. V shed 6 bases and J 6 bases; nucleotides not matched to a gene: 10. The CDR3 extends over 14 amino acids. The CDR3 nucleotides are TGTGCCAGCAGGGGAGACAGGGCCGGCAATGGCTACACCTTC. Its translation is CASRGDRAGNGYTF.

The chain employs TRBV7-2 and TRBJ2-5; 10 nucleotides line up with TRBD2. After removal of 5 bases from V and 4 bases from J, the junction contained 7 bases not matched to a gene. Germline V gene lookup returns CDR1 SGHTA and CDR2 FQGNSA. The length of the CDR3 is 15 residues. The DNA for the CDR3 is TGTGCCAGCAGCAACAGCGGGAGGGGGTCAGAGACCCAGTACTTC. Translation: CASSNSGRGSETQYF.

The rearrangement joins TRBV9 to TRBJ2-1, with D hard to call. The germline V gene has CDR1 SGDLS and CDR2 YYNGEE. This CDR3 contains 13 residues. Trimming left V 4 bases short and J 10 bases short, with 15 bases between. CDR3 in DNA: TGTGCCAGCAGCCCCATGAGTCGCGGCGAGCAGTTCTTC. Its translation is CASSPMSRGEQFF.

The CDR3 region is CASSVGQPTGEQYF. The CDR3 DNA reads as TGTGCCAGCAGCGTAGGACAGCCCACGGGGGAGCAGTACTTC. The V call is TRBV9, the J call TRBJ2-5; weak D call: TRBD2 (6 bases). The CDR3 covers 14 residues. V dropped 0 bases and J dropped 11 bases, with 17 bases sitting between them. The germline V gene has CDR1 SGDLS and CDR2 YYNGEE.

This chain joins TRBV4-1 and TRBJ1-5, with D perhaps matching TRBD1 (5 bases). Germline assignment: CDR1 MGHRA and CDR2 YSYEKL. There are 16 residues in the CDR3. With 0 bases removed from V and 6 bases from J, the gap between germline ends came to 15 bases. The CDR3 DNA sequence: TGCGCCAGCAGCCAAGATACTGCAGGGCTAGGTCAGCCCCAGCATTTT. As protein: CASSQDTAGLGQPQHF.

The genes are TRBV5-1 and TRBJ2-7; possible D gene TRBD2, 6 bases. The CDR3 length is 14 residues. Germline V gene data show CDR1 as SGHRS and CDR2 as YFSETQ. V lost 4 bases and J 3 bases, leaving 14 bases between the germline ends. The CDR3 DNA sequence: TGCGCCAGCAGCACTGCCCCCGGGAGCTACGAGCAGTACTTC. Translated, it gives CASSTAPGSYEQYF. The entire variable domain, with the rest obtained from reference TRBV5-1 and TRBJ2-7, is as follows: KAGVTQTPRYLIKTRGQQVTLSCSPISGHRSVSWYQQTPGQGLQFLFEYFSETQRNKGNFPGRFSGRQFSNSRSEMNVSTLELGDSALYLCASSTAPGSYEQYFGPGTRLTVT.

J is TRBJ2-3 and V is TRBV28; 8 bases fit TRBD2. Trimming removed 7 bases from V and 2 bases from J; junction bases left unmatched: 8. This CDR3 contains 15 residues. The V gene's germline CDR1 is MDHEN and CDR2 SYDVKM. The CDR3 loop is CASTILAGTTDTQYF. The CDR3 bases are TGTGCCAGCACTATTTTAGCGGGAACCACAGATACGCAGTATTTT.

The chain combines TRBV7-9 with TRBJ2-1; D might be TRBD2 (5 bases). The V gene's germline CDR1 is SEHNR and CDR2 FQNEAQ (reference sequence). The ends were cut back, 4 bases at V and 7 bases at J, with 14 bases in the middle. The CDR3 spans 14 residues. The CDR3 here is CASSYSGLSNEQFF. The CDR3 nucleotides read TGTGCCAGCAGCTATAGTGGACTTTCGAATGAGCAGTTCTTC.